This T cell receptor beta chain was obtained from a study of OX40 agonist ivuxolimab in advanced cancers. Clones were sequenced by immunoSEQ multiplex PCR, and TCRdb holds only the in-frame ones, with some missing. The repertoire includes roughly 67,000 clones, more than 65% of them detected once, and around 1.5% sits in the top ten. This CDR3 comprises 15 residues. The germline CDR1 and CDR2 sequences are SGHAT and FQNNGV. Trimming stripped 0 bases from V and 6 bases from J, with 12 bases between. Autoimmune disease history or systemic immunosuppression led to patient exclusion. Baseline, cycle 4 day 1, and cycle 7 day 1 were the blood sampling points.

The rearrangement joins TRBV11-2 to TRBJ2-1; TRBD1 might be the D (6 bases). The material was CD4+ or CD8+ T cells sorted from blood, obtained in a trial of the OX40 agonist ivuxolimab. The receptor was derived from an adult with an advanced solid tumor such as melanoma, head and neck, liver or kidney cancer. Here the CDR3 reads CASSLDSTGINEQFF. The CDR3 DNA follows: TGTGCCAGCAGCTTAGACTCGACAGGTATCAATGAGCAGTTCTTC.